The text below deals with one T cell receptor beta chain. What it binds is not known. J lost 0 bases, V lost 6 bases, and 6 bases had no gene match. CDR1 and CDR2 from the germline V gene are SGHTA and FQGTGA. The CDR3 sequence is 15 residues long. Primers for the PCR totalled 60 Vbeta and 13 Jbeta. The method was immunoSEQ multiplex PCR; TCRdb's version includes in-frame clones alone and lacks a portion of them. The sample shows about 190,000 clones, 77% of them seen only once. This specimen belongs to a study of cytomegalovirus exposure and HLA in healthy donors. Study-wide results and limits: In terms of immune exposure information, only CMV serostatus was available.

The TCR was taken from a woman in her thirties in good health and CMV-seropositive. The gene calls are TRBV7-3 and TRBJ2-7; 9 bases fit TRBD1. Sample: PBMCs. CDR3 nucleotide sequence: TGTGCCAGCAGTCAGACAGGGGGAGACTCCTACGAGCAGTACTTC. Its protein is CASSQTGGDSYEQYF.